This TCR beta chain appears in the sequencing data of a study of regulatory T cells in long-lasting Graves disease. Noted time point: persistent/refractory GD, antithyroid drugs over 5 years with positive TRAb. PBMC-derived RNA was used for the TCR library. Germline assignment: CDR1 SQVTM and CDR2 ANQGSEA. CDR3 length: 13 residues. Investigators prepared the TCR beta libraries by applying iRepertoire HTBI primers and Arm-PCR of CDR3 regions. MiXCR, applied by TCRdb to the multiplex PCR reads, yields one record per CDR3 protein. The sample yields hundreds of thousands of distinct CDR3 sequences, less than 25% seen once.

The source material was peripheral blood mononuclear cells (PBMCs), sampled when the disease was refractory, from a patient treated with antithyroid drugs. The J gene is TRBJ2-3, the V gene TRBV29-1; D is ambiguous. The source of this sequence is a female donor with Graves disease. The CDR3 here is CSACYGYTDTQYF. DNA for the CDR3: TGCAGTGCTTGTTACGGGTACACAGATACGCAGTATTTT.